What follows are 9 T cell receptor beta chains derived from one specimen sequenced in a study of blood T cells in healthy people across ages. A second PCR of 7 to 11 cycles used a sample-barcoded 5' primer and a J-beta primer mix. TCRdb passed the 5' RACE reads through MiXCR, listing each CDR3 protein once. Here the sample spans about 2 million distinct CDR3 sequences, roughly 52% being singletons. Sequenced: blood. These receptors originate from a woman aged 40 to 50 in good health.

This clonotype has just a few counts. CDR3 bases: TGTGCCAGCAAGACCGGGACAGAAACAAATTCACCCCTCCACTTT. The encoded protein is CASKTGTETNSPLHF. This chain connects TRBV2 to TRBJ1-6, with 7 bases fitting TRBD1. CDR3 length: 15 amino acids. CDR1 is SNHLY and CDR2 is FYNNEI in the germline V gene. V gave up 7 bases and J gave up 7 bases; unmatched junction bases: 10.

This clonotype appeared a single time. V and J are TRBV2 and TRBJ1-5; no firm D call. This CDR3 is 15 amino acids long. Looked up from germline, CDR1 is SNHLY and CDR2 is FYNNEI. Trimming pared 6 bases from V and 3 bases from J, leaving 15 bases between. DNA for the CDR3: TGTGCCAGCAGCGACGGACCCAATGTCAATCAGCCCCAGCATTTT. This translates into CASSDGPNVNQPQHF.

The sample holds a few counts of this clonotype. This chain links TRBV6-5 with TRBJ2-3; the D gene is possibly TRBD2 (5 bases). Germline V gene lookup returns CDR1 MNHEY and CDR2 SVGAGI. V was cut by 10 bases and J by 2 bases, with 16 bases left in between. This CDR3 spans 14 amino acids. Here the CDR3 reads CATRPSEATDTQYF. For the CDR3, the DNA is TGTGCCACCAGACCCTCGGAGGCCACAGATACGCAGTATTTT.

Only a few counts were recorded for this clonotype. The rearrangement joins TRBV7-6 to TRBJ2-5, with unresolved D. Germline V gene data show CDR1 as SGHVS and CDR2 as FNYEAQ. With 5 bases removed from V and 0 bases from J, the gap between germline ends came to 7 bases. This CDR3 is built from 13 residues. The CDR3: CASSPMYQETQYF. In DNA form, the CDR3 reads TGTGCCAGCAGCCCTATGTACCAAGAGACCCAGTACTTC.

For this clonotype: At one end, the junction sequence differs from germline, possibly due to a read error. The rearrangement joins TRBV20-1 to TRBJ1-2; a weak D match, TRBD1 (6 bases). The CDR3 covers 12 residues. Germline loops: CDR1 DFQATT, CDR2 SNEGSKA (reference sequence). This chain's CDR3 is CGATNRAGGYTF. CDR3 nucleotide sequence: TGCGGTGCCACGAACAGGGCGGGAGGCTACACCTTC.

The CDR3 loop reads CASSQDLGQGRYGYTF. The CDR3 DNA follows: TGCGCCAGCAGCCAAGATCTGGGACAGGGGCGTTATGGCTACACCTTC. V usage is TRBV4-3 and J usage is TRBJ1-2; 10 nucleotides align to TRBD1. CDR1 and CDR2 from the germline V gene are LGHNA and YSLEER. The CDR3 contains 16 residues. With 0 bases clipped from V and 5 bases from J, the junction kept 6 bases outside the gene matches.

Written as DNA, the CDR3 is TGTGCCAGCAGACTCCGGGGGGCCGGGACGGTTGGCCTATACGAGCAGTACTTC. It is translated as CASRLRGAGTVGLYEQYF. V and J are TRBV6-1 and TRBJ2-7; D is perhaps TRBD2 (7 bases). CDR3 length: 18 amino acids. V gave up 6 bases and J gave up 4 bases, with 28 bases separating them. Germline CDR1 and CDR2: MNHNS and SASEGT.

The gene calls are TRBV9 and TRBJ2-1; D not resolved. The J call may be incorrect, as the DNA end agrees better with TRBJ2-7. CDR3 length: 14 residues. Looked up from germline, CDR1 is SGDLS and CDR2 is YYNGEE. CDR3 loop: CASSVAAAAYEQYF. CDR3 bases: TGTGCCAGCAGCGTAGCGGCGGCTGCCTACGAGCAGTACTTC.

The chain joins TRBV6-1 to TRBJ2-1; TRBD2 matches at 8 bases. The germline V gene encodes CDR1 MNHNS and CDR2 SASEGT. CDR3 length equals 15 residues. Unmatched junction bases numbered 12, after V lost 6 bases and J lost 8 bases. The CDR3 nucleotides read TGTGCCAGCAGAAGCTTAGCGGGACTAACCCATGAGCAGTTCTTC. It codes for CASRSLAGLTHEQFF.